This T cell receptor beta chain was profiled in a study of blood T cell repertoires in COVID-19. The overall study: Spain, Italy and the United States supplied samples that represented acute and convalescent COVID-19. Nucleic acid was either cDNA or gDNA, and it came from T cells, B-cell-depleted T cells, or PBMCs.

This CDR3 spans 15 amino acids. Germline CDR1 SGHRS, CDR2 YFSETQ. V was clipped by 2 bases and J by 1 base, with 11 bases between them. Method: immunoSEQ multiplex PCR; TCRdb's copy keeps in-frame clones and lacks some. The table has fewer than 150,000 clones, around 80% seen once. Sample: peripheral blood. This receptor was identified in a man in his 70s with acute or convalescent COVID-19. V gene TRBV5-1 combines with J gene TRBJ2-3; the D gene is possibly TRBD2 (7 bases). The CDR3 is CASSFTGGRTDTQYF. The DNA for the CDR3 is TGCGCCAGCAGCTTTACGGGGGGCCGCACAGATACGCAGTATTTT.